The next 15 T cell receptor beta chains were all read from a single sample in a study of T cell responses to AZD1222 COVID-19 vaccine (dated by TCRdb to about 2021). Libraries were constructed by the immunoSEQ multiplex PCR assay. The table was pulled from immuneACCESS by TCRdb, which kept in-frame rearrangements only. Such tables lose some clones; where checked, under half of the loss comes from unresolved V genes, and the rest has no known cause. Recorded for this sample are 110,000 to 150,000 clones; approximately 91% of them occurred a single time. Of the sample, approximately 4.5% falls within the top ten clones. The label giving this sample's time point can be read as: baseline before first vaccination. The sequencing used peripheral blood, collected on day 0 of AZD1222 vaccination. Receptors were obtained from an adult in good health.

The chain couples TRBV27 to TRBJ2-1, with D possibly called TRBD1 or TRBD2 (7 bases each). This CDR3 region has 13 residues. Trimming stripped 3 bases from V and 10 bases from J, with 13 bases between. Per the germline V gene, CDR1 is MNHEY and CDR2 is SMNVEV (reference sequence). CDR3 in DNA: TGTGCCAGCAGTTTGTACAGGGGAGGGGAGCAGTTCTTC. Translated, it gives CASSLYRGGEQFF.

The genes are TRBV19 and TRBJ1-6, with 7 nucleotides matching TRBD1. CDR1 is LNHDA, CDR2 SQIVND, per germline (reference sequence). The CDR3 sequence is 14 residues long. The V gene end was trimmed by 6 bases and the J gene end by 7 bases; junction bases not matched to a gene: 6. CDR3 DNA: TGTGCCAGTAGCCAAGACAGGGTGAATTCACCCCTCCACTTT. Protein: CASSQDRVNSPLHF.

V usage is TRBV5-1 and J usage is TRBJ2-7, with a weak D call TRBD1 (7 bases). Per the germline V gene, CDR1 is SGHRS and CDR2 is YFSETQ. The CDR3 consists of 15 residues. The V gene lost 0 bases and the J gene lost 4 bases, with 14 bases spanning the gap. Here the CDR3 reads CASSLVPGGFYEQYF. CDR3 coding DNA: TGCGCCAGCAGCTTGGTGCCAGGGGGGTTTTACGAGCAGTACTTC.

The rearrangement uses TRBV5-6 and TRBJ2-4; D perhaps matches TRBD2 (6 bases). The germline CDR1 and CDR2 sequences are SGHDT and YYEEEE. V was pared by 7 bases and J by 0 bases, with 17 bases between. There are 16 residues in the CDR3. The CDR3 spells CASGFGGALAKNIQYF. In DNA, the CDR3 is TGTGCCAGCGGATTCGGGGGAGCGCTAGCCAAAAACATTCAGTACTTC.

The gene calls are TRBV7-3 and TRBJ2-6, with D perhaps TRBD1 (6 bases). This CDR3 comprises 16 residues. Germline V CDR1 and CDR2: SGHTA, FQGTGA. The V end was cut by 2 bases, the J end by 4 bases, with 12 bases between. As DNA, the CDR3 is TGTGCCAGCAGCTTAGTCAGGGGTTCGGGGGCCAACGTCCTGACTTTC. Translated, it gives CASSLVRGSGANVLTF. The full variable domain, its missing parts supplied by reference TRBV7-3 and TRBJ2-6, is GAGVSQTPSNKVTEKGKYVELRCDPISGHTALYWYRQSLGQGPEFLIYFQGTGAADDSGLPNDRFFAVRPEGSVSTLKIQRTERGDSAVYLCASSLVRGSGANVLTFGAGSRLTVL.

The chain joins TRBV7-8 to TRBJ2-7; TRBD1 might be the D (5 bases). From germline, CDR1 is SGHVS and CDR2 FQNEAQ. The ends were cut back, 5 bases at V and 1 base at J, with 15 bases in the middle. The CDR3 is 15 amino acids. The CDR3 here is CASSRRQTTSYEQYF. CDR3 bases: TGTGCCAGCAGCCGTCGACAGACAACTTCCTACGAGCAGTACTTC.

With regard to this clone: The junction shows a germline mismatch at one end, possibly a read error. This chain uses TRBV7-7 with TRBJ2-2; 7 positions agree with TRBD2. CDR1 is SSHAT, CDR2 FNYEAQ, per germline (reference sequence). This CDR3 is 15 amino acids long. For the CDR3, the DNA is TGTGCTAGCAGCTTATCTGTTAGCGGGTTAGGGGAGCTGTTTTTT. Its translation: CASSLSVSGLGELFF.

The chain links TRBV5-4 to TRBJ1-2; the D gene is possibly TRBD1 (5 bases). Germline V gene data show CDR1 as SGHNT and CDR2 as YYREEE (reference sequence). Trimming stripped 4 bases from V and 6 bases from J, with 19 bases between. The CDR3 length is 15 residues. The CDR3 DNA is TGTGCCAGCAGCAGGCCCGGCGGGCTAGGGGATGGCTACACCTTC. It codes for CASSRPGGLGDGYTF.

The rearrangement uses TRBV7-9 and TRBJ1-3, with D perhaps matching TRBD1 (5 bases). Germline CDR1 and CDR2: SEHNR and FQNEAQ (reference sequence). The CDR3 is 15 amino acids. The V end lost 5 bases, the J end lost 7 bases, and 18 bases lay between the germline ends. This chain's CDR3 is CASSLGGVYGNTIYF. In DNA form, the CDR3 reads TGTGCCAGCAGCCTCGGAGGGGTCTATGGCAACACCATATATTTT.

The chain carries TRBV24-1 and TRBJ2-6; D gene ambiguous. Germline CDR1 is KGHDR and CDR2 is SFDVKD. V lost 4 bases, J lost 1 base, and 4 bases lay in between. The CDR3 length is 14 residues. The CDR3 sequence: CATSEGSGANVLTF. CDR3 nucleotides: TGTGCCACCAGTGAAGGTTCTGGGGCCAACGTCCTGACTTTC.

The chain combines TRBV11-3 with TRBJ1-1; a weak D match, TRBD1 (6 bases). CDR1 and CDR2 (germline): SGHNT, YENEEA. The ends were cut back, 3 bases at V and 5 bases at J, with 10 bases in the middle. This CDR3 is built from 13 residues. The CDR3 region is CASSLGARTEAFF. CDR3 coding DNA: TGTGCCAGCAGCTTGGGGGCGCGGACTGAAGCTTTCTTT.

The rearrangement links TRBV19 to TRBJ2-7, with TRBD2 matching 8 bases. V lost 5 bases to trimming and J lost 5 bases; unmatched junction nucleotides: 14. The CDR3 spans 16 residues. Germline V gives CDR1 LNHDA, CDR2 SQIVND (reference sequence). The CDR3 DNA follows: TGTGCCAGTAGTCTCCGTTCGGGGGGGAGTCGGGACGAGCAGTACTTC. Its translation is CASSLRSGGSRDEQYF.

V gene TRBV6-5 combines with J gene TRBJ1-4; 9 nucleotides align to TRBD1. The CDR3 is 14 amino acids. The J segment lost 8 bases and the V segment lost 4 bases, leaving 5 bases of the junction unmatched. Germline CDR1 reads MNHEY; CDR2 reads SVGAGI. CDR3 in amino acids: CASSFGTGSEKLFF. The CDR3 DNA sequence: TGTGCCAGCAGTTTCGGGACAGGGAGCGAAAAACTGTTTTTT.

The chain uses TRBV11-3 and TRBJ1-5; D unclear. The length of the CDR3 is 15 residues. The germline V gene has CDR1 SGHNT and CDR2 YENEEA. Trimming left V 1 base short and J 6 bases short, with 13 bases between. This CDR3 is CASSLAPKDGQPQHF. DNA for the CDR3: TGTGCCAGCAGCTTAGCCCCCAAGGATGGTCAGCCCCAGCATTTT.

The chain uses TRBV27 and TRBJ2-1; the D gene is possibly TRBD2 (6 bases). The V gene lost 7 bases and the J gene lost 10 bases, with 23 bases spanning the gap. This CDR3 spans 15 amino acids. Germline V gives CDR1 MNHEY, CDR2 SMNVEV (reference sequence). CDR3 amino acids: CASMEWAGPRGEQFF. In DNA form, the CDR3 reads TGTGCCAGCATGGAGTGGGCAGGACCGCGGGGCGAGCAGTTCTTC.